Below, 21 T cell receptor beta chains from the same sample are listed, as sequenced in a study of cytomegalovirus exposure and HLA in healthy donors. PCR was performed using 60 Vbeta and 13 Jbeta primers. TCRdb keeps only in-frame clones here, not all; method: immunoSEQ multiplex PCR. The sample yields under 200,000 clones, about 82% seen once. Material: PBMCs. The receptors shown here come from a female donor in good health and CMV-seronegative.

J is TRBJ2-2 and V is TRBV28, with 10 positions matching TRBD1. Germline trimming cut 8 bases from V and 4 bases from J; bases unmatched to any gene: 7. There are 15 residues in the CDR3. CDR1 and CDR2 from the germline V gene are MDHEN and SYDVKM. CDR3 sequence reads: CASRTGGRSTGELFF. CDR3 DNA sequence: TGTGCCAGCCGGACAGGGGGAAGGAGCACCGGGGAGCTGTTTTTT.

V usage is TRBV12-5 and J usage is TRBJ2-7; D may be TRBD1 (5 bases). The CDR3 has 13 amino acids. V shed 6 bases and J shed 8 bases, with 17 bases lying between them. Germline loops: CDR1 LGHNT, CDR2 FRNRAP. CDR3 coding DNA: TGTGCTAGTGGCCAAGACAGCTCCCTCCAGCAGTACTTC. It yields the protein CASGQDSSLQQYF.

The chain joins TRBV6-5 to TRBJ2-3; possibly TRBD2 for D (5 bases). The V end was cut by 2 bases, the J end by 6 bases, with 15 bases between. CDR1 MNHEY and CDR2 SVGAGI come from the germline V gene. This CDR3 spans 15 amino acids. CDR3 amino acids: CASSYGGGRSDTQYF. CDR3 sequence (DNA): TGTGCCAGCAGTTACGGCGGAGGCCGATCCGATACGCAGTATTTT.

The chain links TRBV29-1 to TRBJ2-5; D perhaps matches TRBD2 (5 bases). Gene TRBJ2-7 matches the end of the DNA better, so the J call may be wrong. The CDR3 loop spans 13 amino acids. Per germline, CDR1 SQVTM and CDR2 ANQGSEA. The CDR3, as DNA: TGCAGCGTTGGGACTGCCTCAGGCTACGAGCAGTACTTC. It codes for CSVGTASGYEQYF.

This chain links TRBV6-6 with TRBJ1-2; D remains ambiguous. This CDR3 has 12 residues. V gave up 6 bases and J gave up 3 bases, with 8 bases separating them. Germline assignment: CDR1 MNHNY and CDR2 SVGAGI (reference sequence). CDR3 DNA sequence: TGTGCCAGCAGACAGAAAGACTATGGCTACACCTTC. Translated: CASRQKDYGYTF.

V is TRBV5-4 and J is TRBJ2-7, with 9 bases aligning to TRBD2. Trimming took 4 bases from V and 3 from J; bases not matched to a gene: 14. The germline V gene has CDR1 SGHNT and CDR2 YYREEE (reference sequence). The CDR3 has 17 residues. The CDR3 is CASSPKGAGGFGYEQYF. As DNA, the CDR3 is TGTGCCAGCAGCCCCAAAGGCGCGGGAGGGTTCGGCTACGAGCAGTACTTC.

This clone was observed once. This chain connects TRBV7-2 to TRBJ1-5; D possibly corresponds to TRBD1 (6 bases). The CDR3 contains 13 residues. Looked up from germline, CDR1 is SGHTA and CDR2 is FQGNSA. V lost 5 bases, J lost 5 bases, and 10 bases lay in between. This CDR3 reads CASSGDIDQPQHF. The DNA of the CDR3 is TGTGCCAGCAGCGGGGACATTGATCAGCCCCAGCATTTT.

The rearrangement uses TRBV6-5 and TRBJ1-5; D might be TRBD1 (6 bases). Germline V gene data show CDR1 as MNHEY and CDR2 as SVGAGI. The CDR3 spans 15 residues. Trimming shortened V by 6 bases and J by 1 base, and 13 bases separated the two germline ends. The CDR3 protein is CASRPTGISNQPQHF. In DNA form, the CDR3 reads TGTGCCAGCAGACCCACAGGGATAAGCAATCAGCCCCAGCATTTT.

The V call is TRBV7-2, the J call TRBJ2-1; D uncertain. The V end was cut by 2 bases, the J end by 9 bases, with 5 bases between. Germline V CDR1 and CDR2: SGHTA, FQGNSA. This CDR3 has 11 residues. In DNA form, the CDR3 reads TGTGCCAGCAGCTTAACTTTTGAGCAGTTCTTC. Translated: CASSLTFEQFF.

The gene calls are TRBV30 and TRBJ1-5; D ambiguous. Germline V lookup: CDR1 GTSNPN, CDR2 SVGIG (reference sequence). The CDR3 has 15 residues. Trimming cost V 0 bases and J 1 base, with 10 bases left between them. Here the CDR3 reads CAWSVSVSSNQPQHF. The CDR3 nucleotides are TGTGCCTGGAGTGTATCGGTTAGCAGCAATCAGCCCCAGCATTTT.

This clone has more than one count but fewer than ten. The chain is built from TRBV29-1 and TRBJ2-1, with D possibly matching TRBD2 (5 bases). The CDR3 is 12 amino acids. Trimming stripped 7 bases from V and 5 bases from J, with 12 bases between. CDR1 and CDR2 from the germline V gene are SQVTM and ANQGSEA. CDR3 nucleotides: TGCAGCGCTGATGACGGGGACAATGAGCAGTTCTTC. Residues: CSADDGDNEQFF.

The V and J genes are TRBV5-3 and TRBJ2-1, with 13 bases aligning to TRBD2. TRBV5-3 is reported as an ORF; its role is uncertain. V lost 4 bases and J lost 7; bases outside the gene matches: 14. CDR3 length equals 18 residues. CDR3 coding DNA: TGTGCCAGAAGCGCGGAGGTGACTAGCGGGAGGAACGAAAATGAGCAGTTCTTC. Residues: CARSAEVTSGRNENEQFF.

The chain is built from TRBV2 and TRBJ2-5, with 12 positions matching TRBD2. The V gene end was trimmed by 6 bases and the J gene end by 5 bases; junction bases not matched to a gene: 10. Per the germline V gene, CDR1 is SNHLY and CDR2 is FYNNEI. The CDR3 has 16 residues. This CDR3 is CASSRLGLAGIETQYF. The CDR3 nucleotides read TGTGCCAGCAGCCGACTCGGACTAGCGGGGATCGAGACCCAGTACTTC.

The chain carries TRBV5-1 and TRBJ2-7; TRBD2 matches 7 bases. J was trimmed by 5 bases and V by 0 bases; bases with no gene match: 5. Germline assignment: CDR1 SGHRS and CDR2 YFSETQ. CDR3 length: 14 amino acids. The DNA for the CDR3 is TGCGCCAGCAGCTTGGCAGCGGGATCTGACGAGCAGTACTTC. Residues: CASSLAAGSDEQYF. The whole variable domain, filled in from reference TRBV5-1 and TRBJ2-7, reads KAGVTQTPRYLIKTRGQQVTLSCSPISGHRSVSWYQQTPGQGLQFLFEYFSETQRNKGNFPGRFSGRQFSNSRSEMNVSTLELGDSALYLCASSLAAGSDEQYFGPGTRLTVT.

J is TRBJ1-4 and V is TRBV6-4; D is possibly TRBD1 (5 bases). The CDR3 sequence is 15 residues long. The germline V gene encodes CDR1 MRHNA and CDR2 SNTAGT. V lost 5 bases to trimming and J lost 3 bases, with 13 bases between them. The CDR3 nucleotides are TGTGCCAGCAGTCCCGGAGGGGCGGCTAATGAAAAACTGTTTTTT. Protein product: CASSPGGAANEKLFF.

The J gene is TRBJ2-3, the V gene TRBV28, with 13 positions matching TRBD2. V shed 6 bases, J shed 2 bases, and the junction held 11 bases outside the gene matches. Germline V gives CDR1 MDHEN, CDR2 SYDVKM. CDR3 length: 18 residues. CDR3 region: CASSPHPGLAGYTDTQYF. CDR3 DNA: TGTGCCAGCAGCCCACATCCGGGACTAGCGGGATACACAGATACGCAGTATTTT.

The rearrangement joins TRBV14 to TRBJ2-1; TRBD2 agrees at 11 bases. In germline, CDR1 is SGHDN, CDR2 FVKESK. This CDR3 comprises 16 residues. V lost 4 bases and J lost 8; bases outside the gene matches: 10. CDR3 region: CASSPPGTSGVHEQFF. CDR3 sequence (DNA): TGTGCCAGCAGCCCCCCCGGGACTAGCGGTGTCCATGAGCAGTTCTTC.

There are a few counts of this clone. This sample also contains other DNA sequences that code for the same CDR3. This rearrangement joins TRBV6-1 to TRBJ1-5; 10 bases are shared with TRBD1. The CDR3 covers 15 residues. Germline CDR1 is MNHNS and CDR2 is SASEGT. V was clipped by 7 bases and J by 7 bases; unmatched bases: 10. This CDR3 is CASTETGGGRQPQHF. The DNA for the CDR3 is TGTGCCAGCACCGAGACAGGGGGCGGGAGACAGCCCCAGCATTTT.

The V gene is TRBV7-3, the J gene TRBJ1-1; D perhaps matches TRBD1 (6 bases). The V end was cut by 1 base, the J end by 6 bases, with 12 bases between. Germline V lookup: CDR1 SGHTA, CDR2 FQGTGA. CDR3 size: 14 residues. As DNA, the CDR3 is TGTGCCAGCAGCTTAAGGGGGGGCTTCGCTGAAGCTTTCTTT. This gives the protein CASSLRGGFAEAFF.

Only a few counts were recorded for this clone. This sequence joins TRBV18 and TRBJ2-2, with D tentatively TRBD1 (6 bases). The germline V and J ends were trimmed by 3 bases and 4 bases, with 12 bases remaining between them. From germline, CDR1 is KGHSH and CDR2 LQKENI. This CDR3 comprises 15 residues. The chain's CDR3 is CASSPAQGPTGELFF. The DNA for the CDR3 is TGTGCCAGCTCACCCGCGCAGGGGCCCACCGGGGAGCTGTTTTTT.

Here the CDR3 DNA reads TGTGCCAGCAGCACCACAGGGGCCTATGGCTACACCTTC. Translated: CASSTTGAYGYTF. The genes are TRBV5-8 and TRBJ1-2, with 7 bases aligning to TRBD1. This CDR3 region has 13 residues. Germline loops: CDR1 SGHTS, CDR2 YDEGEE. J lost 4 bases, V lost 4 bases, and 4 bases had no gene match.